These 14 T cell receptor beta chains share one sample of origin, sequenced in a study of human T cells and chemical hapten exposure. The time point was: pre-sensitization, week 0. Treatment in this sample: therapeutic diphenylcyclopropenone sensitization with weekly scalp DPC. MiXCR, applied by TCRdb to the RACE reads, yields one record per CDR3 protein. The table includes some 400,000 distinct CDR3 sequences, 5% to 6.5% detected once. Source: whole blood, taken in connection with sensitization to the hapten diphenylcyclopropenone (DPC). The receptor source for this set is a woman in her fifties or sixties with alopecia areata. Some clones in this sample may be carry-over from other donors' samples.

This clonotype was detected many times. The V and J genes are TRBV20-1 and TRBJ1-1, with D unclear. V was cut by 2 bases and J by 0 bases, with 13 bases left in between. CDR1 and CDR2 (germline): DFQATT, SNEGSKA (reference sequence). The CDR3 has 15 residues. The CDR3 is CSARTKRVLNTEAFF. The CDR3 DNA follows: TGCAGTGCTAGAACGAAAAGAGTCTTGAACACTGAAGCTTTCTTT.

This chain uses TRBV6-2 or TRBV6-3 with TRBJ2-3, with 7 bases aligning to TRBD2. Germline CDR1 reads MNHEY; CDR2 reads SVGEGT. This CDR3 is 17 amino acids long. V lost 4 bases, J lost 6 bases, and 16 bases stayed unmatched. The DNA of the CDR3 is TGTGCCAGCAGTTTACACCCTTTGGCGGGGGTAGCGGATACGCAGTATTTT. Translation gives CASSLHPLAGVADTQYF.

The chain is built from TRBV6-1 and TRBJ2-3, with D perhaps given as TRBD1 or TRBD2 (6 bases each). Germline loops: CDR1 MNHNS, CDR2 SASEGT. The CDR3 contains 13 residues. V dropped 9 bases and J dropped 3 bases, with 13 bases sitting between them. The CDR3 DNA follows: TGTGCCAGTGAGGGGGGCAATACAGATACGCAGTATTTT. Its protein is CASEGGNTDTQYF.

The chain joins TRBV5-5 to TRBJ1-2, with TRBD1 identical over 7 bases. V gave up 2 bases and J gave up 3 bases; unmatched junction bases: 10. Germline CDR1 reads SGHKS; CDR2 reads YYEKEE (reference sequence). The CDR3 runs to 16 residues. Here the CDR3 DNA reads TGTGCCAGCAGCTTTTATCCCGACAGGGCGGACTATGGCTACACCTTC. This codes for CASSFYPDRADYGYTF.

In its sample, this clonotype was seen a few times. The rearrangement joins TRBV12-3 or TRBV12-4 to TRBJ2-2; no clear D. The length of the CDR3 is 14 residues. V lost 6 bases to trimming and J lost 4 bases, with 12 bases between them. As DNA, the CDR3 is TGTGCCAGCAGCCGCCTACTTAGCACCGGGGAGCTGTTTTTT. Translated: CASSRLLSTGELFF.

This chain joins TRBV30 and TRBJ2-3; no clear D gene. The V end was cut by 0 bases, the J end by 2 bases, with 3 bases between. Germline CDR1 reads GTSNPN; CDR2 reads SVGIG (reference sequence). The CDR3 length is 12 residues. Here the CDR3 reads CAWSVSTDTQYF. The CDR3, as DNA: TGTGCCTGGAGTGTATCCACAGATACGCAGTATTTT.

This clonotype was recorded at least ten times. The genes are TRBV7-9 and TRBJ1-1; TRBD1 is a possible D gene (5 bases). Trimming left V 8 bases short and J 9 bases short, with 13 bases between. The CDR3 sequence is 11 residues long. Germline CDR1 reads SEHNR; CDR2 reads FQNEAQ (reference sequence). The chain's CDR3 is CASGGSGQAFF. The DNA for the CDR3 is TGTGCCAGCGGGGGATCAGGGCAAGCTTTCTTT.

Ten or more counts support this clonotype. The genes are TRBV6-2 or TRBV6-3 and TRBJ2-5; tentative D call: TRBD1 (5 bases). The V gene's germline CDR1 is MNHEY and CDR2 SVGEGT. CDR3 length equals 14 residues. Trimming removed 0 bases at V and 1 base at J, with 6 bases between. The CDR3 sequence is CASSYSRVQETQYF. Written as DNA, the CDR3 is TGTGCCAGCAGTTACTCCAGGGTCCAAGAGACCCAGTACTTC.

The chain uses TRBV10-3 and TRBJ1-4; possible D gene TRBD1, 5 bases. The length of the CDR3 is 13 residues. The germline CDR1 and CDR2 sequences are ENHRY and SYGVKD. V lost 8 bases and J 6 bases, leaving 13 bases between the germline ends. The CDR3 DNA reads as TGTGCCATCCGGGACGGGGGTCATGAAAAACTGTTTTTT. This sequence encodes CAIRDGGHEKLFF.

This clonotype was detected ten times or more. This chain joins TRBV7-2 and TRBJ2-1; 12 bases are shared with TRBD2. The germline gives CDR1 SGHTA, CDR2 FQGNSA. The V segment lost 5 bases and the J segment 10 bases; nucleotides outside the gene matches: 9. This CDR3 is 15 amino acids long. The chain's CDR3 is CASSDTSGGIGEQFF. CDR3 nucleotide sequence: TGTGCCAGCAGCGATACTAGCGGGGGGATAGGCGAGCAGTTCTTC.

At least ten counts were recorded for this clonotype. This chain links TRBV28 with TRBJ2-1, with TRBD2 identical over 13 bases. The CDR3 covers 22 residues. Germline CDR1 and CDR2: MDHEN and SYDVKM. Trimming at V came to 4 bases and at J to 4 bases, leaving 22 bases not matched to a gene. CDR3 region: CASSSTVLRLAGGPALYNEQFF. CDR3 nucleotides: TGTGCCAGCAGTTCCACCGTGTTAAGACTAGCGGGAGGTCCCGCTTTATACAATGAGCAGTTCTTC.

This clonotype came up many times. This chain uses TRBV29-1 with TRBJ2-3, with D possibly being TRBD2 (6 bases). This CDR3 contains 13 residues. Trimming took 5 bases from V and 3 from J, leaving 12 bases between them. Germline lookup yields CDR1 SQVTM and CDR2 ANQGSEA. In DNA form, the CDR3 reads TGCAGCGTTCAAGGTGGGGGGACAGATACGCAGTATTTT. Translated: CSVQGGGTDTQYF.

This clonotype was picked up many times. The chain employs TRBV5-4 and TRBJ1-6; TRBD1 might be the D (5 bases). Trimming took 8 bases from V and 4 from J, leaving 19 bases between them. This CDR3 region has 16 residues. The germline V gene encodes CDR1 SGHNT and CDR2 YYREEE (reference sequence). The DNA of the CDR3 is TGTGCCAGTACCGATGGCAGGGCTGTGTATAATTCACCCCTCCACTTT. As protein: CASTDGRAVYNSPLHF.

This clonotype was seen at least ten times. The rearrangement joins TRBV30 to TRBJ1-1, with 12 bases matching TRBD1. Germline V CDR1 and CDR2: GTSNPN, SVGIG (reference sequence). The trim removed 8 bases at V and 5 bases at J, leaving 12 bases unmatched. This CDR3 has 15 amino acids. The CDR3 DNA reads TGTGCCCAAAGGCGGGACAGGGGGCGAGGAACTGAAGCTTTCTTT. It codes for CAQRRDRGRGTEAFF.